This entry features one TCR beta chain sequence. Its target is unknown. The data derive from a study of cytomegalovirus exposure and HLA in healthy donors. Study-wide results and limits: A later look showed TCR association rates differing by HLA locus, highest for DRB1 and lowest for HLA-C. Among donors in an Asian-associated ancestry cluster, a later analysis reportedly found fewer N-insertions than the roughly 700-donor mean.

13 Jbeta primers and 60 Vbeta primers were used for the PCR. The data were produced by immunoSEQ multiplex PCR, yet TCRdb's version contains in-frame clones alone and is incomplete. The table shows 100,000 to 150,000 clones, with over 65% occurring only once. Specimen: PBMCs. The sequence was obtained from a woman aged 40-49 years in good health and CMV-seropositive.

The CDR3 DNA sequence: TGTGCCAGCAGCGTCTTGGAGGGAAAGGAGACCCAGTACTTC. Residues: CASSVLEGKETQYF. V usage is TRBV11-2 and J usage is TRBJ2-5; D is perhaps TRBD2 (6 bases). The CDR3 sequence is 14 residues long. V was shortened by 5 bases and J by 5 bases, with 15 bases between the two germline ends. Germline CDR1 reads SGHAT; CDR2 reads FQNNGV.